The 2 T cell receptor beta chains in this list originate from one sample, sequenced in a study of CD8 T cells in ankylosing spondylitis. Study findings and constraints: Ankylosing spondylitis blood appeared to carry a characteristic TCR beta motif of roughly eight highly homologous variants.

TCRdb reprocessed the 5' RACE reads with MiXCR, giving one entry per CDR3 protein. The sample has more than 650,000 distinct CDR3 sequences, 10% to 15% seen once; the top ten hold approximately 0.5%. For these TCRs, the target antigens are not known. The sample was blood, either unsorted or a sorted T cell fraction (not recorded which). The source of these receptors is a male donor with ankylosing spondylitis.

The CDR3: CASSIGQGSTEAFF. The CDR3 coding sequence is TGTGCCAGCAGTATTGGACAGGGAAGCACTGAAGCTTTCTTT. The rearrangement joins TRBV7-9 to TRBJ1-1, with 8 positions matching TRBD1. The CDR3 has 14 amino acids. Germline CDR1 reads SEHNR; CDR2 reads FQNEAQ (reference sequence). The V segment lost 6 bases and the J segment 4 bases; nucleotides outside the gene matches: 7.

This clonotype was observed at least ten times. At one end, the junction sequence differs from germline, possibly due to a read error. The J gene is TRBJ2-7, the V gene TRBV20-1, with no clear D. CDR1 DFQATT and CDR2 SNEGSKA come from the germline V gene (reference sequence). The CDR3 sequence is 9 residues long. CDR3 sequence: CSASSWDNF. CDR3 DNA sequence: TGCAGTGCTAGCAGTTGGGATAACTTC.